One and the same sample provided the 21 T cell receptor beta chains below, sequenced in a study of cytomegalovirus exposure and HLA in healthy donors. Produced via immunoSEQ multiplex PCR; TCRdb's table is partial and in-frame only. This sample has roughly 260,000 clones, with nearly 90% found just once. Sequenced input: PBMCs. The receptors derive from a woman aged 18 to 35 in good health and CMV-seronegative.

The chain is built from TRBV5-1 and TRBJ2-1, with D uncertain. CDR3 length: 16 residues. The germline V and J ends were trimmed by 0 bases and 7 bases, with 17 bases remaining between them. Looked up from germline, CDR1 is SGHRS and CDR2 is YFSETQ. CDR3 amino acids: CASSLGAYSYSNEQFF. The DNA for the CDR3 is TGCGCCAGCAGCTTGGGCGCCTACTCCTATTCTAATGAGCAGTTCTTC. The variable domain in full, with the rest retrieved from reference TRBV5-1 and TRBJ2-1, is KAGVTQTPRYLIKTRGQQVTLSCSPISGHRSVSWYQQTPGQGLQFLFEYFSETQRNKGNFPGRFSGRQFSNSRSEMNVSTLELGDSALYLCASSLGAYSYSNEQFFGPGTRLTVL.

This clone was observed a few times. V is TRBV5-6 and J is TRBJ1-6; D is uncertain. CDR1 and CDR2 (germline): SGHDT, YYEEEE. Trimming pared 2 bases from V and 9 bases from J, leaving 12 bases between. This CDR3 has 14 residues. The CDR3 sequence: CASSLGGGSSPLHF. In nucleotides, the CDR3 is TGTGCCAGCAGCTTAGGAGGTGGGAGTTCACCCCTCCACTTT.

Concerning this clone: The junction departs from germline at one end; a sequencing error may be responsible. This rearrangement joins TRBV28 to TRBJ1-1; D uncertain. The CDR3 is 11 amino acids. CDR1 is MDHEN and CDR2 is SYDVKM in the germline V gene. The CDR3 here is CASSLLDGVLF. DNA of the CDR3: TGTGCCAGCAGTTTACTCGACGGGGTACTATTT.

CDR3: CASSLSPSGAGYEQYF. CDR3 nucleotides: TGTGCCAGCAGTTTATCCCCTTCAGGGGCGGGCTACGAGCAGTACTTC. This chain joins TRBV28 and TRBJ2-7; a possible D gene is TRBD1 (6 bases). The CDR3 extends over 16 amino acids. The V end lost 1 base, the J end lost 3 bases, and 16 bases lay between the germline ends. In germline, CDR1 is MDHEN, CDR2 SYDVKM.

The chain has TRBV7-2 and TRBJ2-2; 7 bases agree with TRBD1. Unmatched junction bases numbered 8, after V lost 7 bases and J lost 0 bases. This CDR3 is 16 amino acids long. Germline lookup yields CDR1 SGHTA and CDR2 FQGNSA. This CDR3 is CASTDRAPPNTGELFF. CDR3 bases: TGTGCCAGCACTGACAGGGCCCCCCCGAACACCGGGGAGCTGTTTTTT.

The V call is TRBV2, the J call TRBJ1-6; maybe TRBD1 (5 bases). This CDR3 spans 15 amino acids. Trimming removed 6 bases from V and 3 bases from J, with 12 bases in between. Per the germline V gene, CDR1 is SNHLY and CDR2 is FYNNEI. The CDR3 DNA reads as TGTGCCAGCAGCGAATCCCAGGGCTATAATTCACCCCTCCACTTT. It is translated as CASSESQGYNSPLHF.

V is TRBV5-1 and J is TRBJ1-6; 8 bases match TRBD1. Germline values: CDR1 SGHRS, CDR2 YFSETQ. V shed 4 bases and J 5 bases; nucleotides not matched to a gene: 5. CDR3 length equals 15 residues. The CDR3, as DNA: TGCGCCAGCAGCAAGCAGACAGGGGATAATTCACCCCTCCACTTT. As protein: CASSKQTGDNSPLHF.

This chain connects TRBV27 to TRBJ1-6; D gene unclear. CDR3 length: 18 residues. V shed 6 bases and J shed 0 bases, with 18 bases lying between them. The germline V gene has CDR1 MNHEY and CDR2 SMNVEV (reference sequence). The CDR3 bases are TGTGCCAGCAGGGGGATTGGGGTGGAGGCCTCCTATAATTCACCCCTCCACTTT. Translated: CASRGIGVEASYNSPLHF.

The CDR3 loop reads CASSLQGKGYTF. In nucleotides, the CDR3 is TGTGCCAGCAGTTTACAGGGGAAGGGCTACACCTTC. V gene TRBV28 combines with J gene TRBJ1-2, with a weak D call TRBD1 (6 bases). CDR1 is MDHEN, CDR2 SYDVKM, per germline. V lost 2 bases and J lost 8, with 9 bases in between. The CDR3 has 12 amino acids.

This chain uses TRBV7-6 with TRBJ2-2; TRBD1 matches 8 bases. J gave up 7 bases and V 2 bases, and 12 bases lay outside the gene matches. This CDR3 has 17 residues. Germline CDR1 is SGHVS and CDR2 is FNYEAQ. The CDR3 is CASSLIQGAFRDGELFF. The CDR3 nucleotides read TGTGCCAGCAGCTTAATCCAGGGGGCCTTCAGAGACGGGGAGCTGTTTTTT.

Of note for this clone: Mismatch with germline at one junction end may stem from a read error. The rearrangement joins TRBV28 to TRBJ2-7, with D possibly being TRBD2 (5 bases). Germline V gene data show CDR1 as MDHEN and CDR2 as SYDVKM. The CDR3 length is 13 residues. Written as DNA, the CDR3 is TGTGCCAGCAATTTAATTGGCGGGTACGAGCAGTACTTC. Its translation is CASNLIGGYEQYF.

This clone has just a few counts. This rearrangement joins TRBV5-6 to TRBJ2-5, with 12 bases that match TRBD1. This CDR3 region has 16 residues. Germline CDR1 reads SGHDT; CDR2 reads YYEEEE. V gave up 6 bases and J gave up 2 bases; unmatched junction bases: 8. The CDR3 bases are TGTGCCAGCACCCTGGCGGGACAGGGGGCTCAAGAGACCCAGTACTTC. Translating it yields CASTLAGQGAQETQYF.

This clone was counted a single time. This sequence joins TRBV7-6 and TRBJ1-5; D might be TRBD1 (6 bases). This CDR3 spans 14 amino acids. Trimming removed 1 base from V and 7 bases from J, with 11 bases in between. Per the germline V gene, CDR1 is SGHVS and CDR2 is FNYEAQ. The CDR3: CASSLDGGRQPQHF. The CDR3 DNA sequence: TGTGCCAGCAGCTTAGACGGGGGGCGGCAGCCCCAGCATTTT.

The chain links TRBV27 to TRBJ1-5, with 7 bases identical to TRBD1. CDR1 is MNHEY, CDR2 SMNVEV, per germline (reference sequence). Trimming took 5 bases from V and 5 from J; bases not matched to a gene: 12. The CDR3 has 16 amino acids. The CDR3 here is CASSTRQGSLYQPQHF. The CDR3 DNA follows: TGTGCCAGCAGTACCAGACAGGGTTCGCTCTATCAGCCCCAGCATTTT.

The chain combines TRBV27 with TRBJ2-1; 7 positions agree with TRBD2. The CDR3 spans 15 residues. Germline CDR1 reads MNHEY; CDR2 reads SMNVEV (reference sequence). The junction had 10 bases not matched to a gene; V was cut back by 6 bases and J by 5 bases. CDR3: CASSPGASGNNEQFF. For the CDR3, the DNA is TGTGCCAGCAGCCCTGGTGCTAGCGGAAACAATGAGCAGTTCTTC.

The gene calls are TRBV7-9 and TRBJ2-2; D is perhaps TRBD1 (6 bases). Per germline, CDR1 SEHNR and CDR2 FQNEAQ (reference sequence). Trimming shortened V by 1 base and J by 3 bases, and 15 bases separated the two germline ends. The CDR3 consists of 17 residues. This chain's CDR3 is CASSLDGARGDTGELFF. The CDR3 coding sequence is TGTGCCAGCAGCTTAGACGGGGCCAGGGGCGACACCGGGGAGCTGTTTTTT.

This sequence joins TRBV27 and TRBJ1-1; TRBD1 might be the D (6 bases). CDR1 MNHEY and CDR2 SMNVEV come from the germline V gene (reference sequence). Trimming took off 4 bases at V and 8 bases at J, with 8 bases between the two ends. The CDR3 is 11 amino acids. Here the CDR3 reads CASSSGTEAFF. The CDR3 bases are TGTGCCAGCAGTTCCGGGACAGAAGCTTTCTTT.

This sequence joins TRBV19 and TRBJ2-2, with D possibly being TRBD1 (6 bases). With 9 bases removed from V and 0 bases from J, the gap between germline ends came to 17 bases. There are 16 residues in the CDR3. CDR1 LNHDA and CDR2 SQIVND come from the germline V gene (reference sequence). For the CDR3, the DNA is TGTGCCAGCTGCCATGGACAGATGGCGAACACCGGGGAGCTGTTTTTT. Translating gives CASCHGQMANTGELFF.

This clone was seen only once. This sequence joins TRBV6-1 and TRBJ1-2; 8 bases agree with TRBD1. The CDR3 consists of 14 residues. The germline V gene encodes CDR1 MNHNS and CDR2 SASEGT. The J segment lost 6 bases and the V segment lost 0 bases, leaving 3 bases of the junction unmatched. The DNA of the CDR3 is TGTGCCAGCAGTGAAGCTGCAGGGGGCGATGGCTACACCTTC. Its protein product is CASSEAAGGDGYTF.

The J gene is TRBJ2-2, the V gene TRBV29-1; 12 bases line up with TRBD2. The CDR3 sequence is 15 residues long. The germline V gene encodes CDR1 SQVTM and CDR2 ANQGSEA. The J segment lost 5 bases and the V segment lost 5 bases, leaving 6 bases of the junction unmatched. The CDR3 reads CSVLLAGGRTGELFF. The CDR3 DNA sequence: TGCAGCGTTCTCCTAGCGGGGGGGCGGACCGGGGAGCTGTTTTTT.

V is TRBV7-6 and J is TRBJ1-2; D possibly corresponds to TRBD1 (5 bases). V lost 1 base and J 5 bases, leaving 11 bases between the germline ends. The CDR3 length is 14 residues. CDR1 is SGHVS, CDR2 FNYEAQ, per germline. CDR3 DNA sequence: TGTGCCAGCAGCTTAGAGGAGCAGGGTTATGGCTACACCTTC. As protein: CASSLEEQGYGYTF.